The rows below give T cell receptor beta chains drawn from one sample of a study. TCRdb re-derived calls from the RT-PCR reads in MiXCR, one entry per CDR3 protein. The sample lists almost 700,000 distinct CDR3 sequences, 13% to 15% seen once, with 3.6% in the top ten. The sample was memory CD4+ T cells from blood. All receptors derive from a female donor in good health, serving as a healthy control. Each CDR3 is given with its conserved first and last residue. D genes are given only for firm matches. Clone size is shown for a subset of rows, as once, few, many or a class of expanded clone.

d_call,j_call,clone_size,cdr3_length,v_call,cdr3_nt,cdr3_aa
TRBD1,TRBJ2-7,few,15,TRBV2,TGTGCCAGCACTACCCTCGGGACAGCTACCTACGAGCAGTACTTC,CASTTLGTATYEQYF
.,TRBJ1-2,few,15,TRBV5-5,TGTGCCAGCAGCTTGTCATCAGGGGATACCTATGGCTACACCTTC,CASSLSSGDTYGYTF
TRBD2,TRBJ2-3,few,17,TRBV5-1,TGCGCCAGCAGCTTGGACCCACTAGCGGGAGGCACAGATACGCAGTATTTT,CASSLDPLAGGTDTQYF
TRBD2,TRBJ2-7,many,14,TRBV6-1,TGTGCCAGCAGTGAAACTAGCGGGAGTTCCAAGCAGTACTTC,CASSETSGSSKQYF
TRBD1,TRBJ1-5,few,15,TRBV24-1,TGTGCCACCAGTGACGGGGACAGGGGGCGACAGCCCCAGCATTTT,CATSDGDRGRQPQHF
TRBD1,TRBJ2-6,few,15,TRBV5-1,TGCGCCAGCCAGACAGGGAACTCTGGGGCCAACGTCCTGACTTTC,CASQTGNSGANVLTF
TRBD1,TRBJ1-2,few,15,TRBV9,TGTGCCAGCAGCGGCGGGGCGGGACAGGGGATTGGCTACACCTTC,CASSGGAGQGIGYTF
TRBD2,TRBJ2-3,many,15,TRBV20-1,TGCAGTGCACTTTTGGGCGGGAGGGCCTTAGATACGCAGTATTTT,CSALLGGRALDTQYF
.,TRBJ1-1,.,15,TRBV5-1,TGCGCCAGCAGCTTGGTGGACGGGAGGTCCACTGAAGCTTTCTTT,CASSLVDGRSTEAFF
TRBD2,TRBJ2-7,few,15,TRBV20-1,TGCAGTGTCGGGTTTGGTAGCGGGAATTCCTACGAGCAGTACTTC,CSVGFGSGNSYEQYF
.,TRBJ1-2,few,17,TRBV15,TGTGCCACCAGCAGAGATTACGGGGTCTCGGCTAACTATGGCTACACCTTC,CATSRDYGVSANYGYTF
.,TRBJ2-5,.,15,TRBV19,TGTGCCAGTAGTCTTAATCTCGTCTCCCAAGAGACCCAGTACTTC,CASSLNLVSQETQYF
TRBD1,TRBJ2-7,.,14,TRBV12-3/TRBV12-4,TGTGCCAGCAGTAGCAACACAGGGGGCTACGAGCAGTACTTC,CASSSNTGGYEQYF
.,TRBJ1-1,.,13,TRBV25-1,TGTGCCAGCATGTTCACGGGGAACACTGAAGCTTTCTTT,CASMFTGNTEAFF
.,TRBJ1-4,.,13,TRBV30,TGTGCCTGGAGTGGGACGGTTAATGAAAAACTGTTTTTT,CAWSGTVNEKLFF
.,TRBJ1-5,few,14,TRBV20-1,TGCAGTGCTAGAGATGATAGGGGGGGGCAGCCCCAGCATTTT,CSARDDRGGQPQHF
TRBD2,TRBJ2-7,few,16,TRBV5-6,TGTGCCAGCAGCCCTGGAGCCGGGAGGATCTCCTACGAGCAGTACTTC,CASSPGAGRISYEQYF
TRBD2,TRBJ2-3,many,19,TRBV4-3,TGCGCCAGCAGCCAATCACTACTAGCGGGGGGAGGGAGCACAGATACGCAGTATTTT,CASSQSLLAGGGSTDTQYF
.,TRBJ1-4,many,13,TRBV6-5,TGTGCCAGCAGCGGGCAGACTAATGAAAAACTGTTTTTT,CASSGQTNEKLFF
TRBD1,TRBJ2-2,.,14,TRBV14,TGTGCCAGCAGCCAACGACAGGGGAACGGGGAGCTGTTTTTT,CASSQRQGNGELFF
.,TRBJ1-4,.,16,TRBV9,TGTGCCAGCAGCGCCAGCGGGACGGTCCGTGGGGAAAAACTGTTTTTT,CASSASGTVRGEKLFF
TRBD2,TRBJ2-2,many,15,TRBV12-3/TRBV12-4,TGTGCCAGCAGTCCCGGGGGGGCGTGGGCCGGGGAGCTGTTTTTT,CASSPGGAWAGELFF
.,TRBJ2-7,many,11,TRBV5-1,TGTGCCAGCAGTTCCACCTACGAGCAGTACTTC,CASSSTYEQYF
.,TRBJ1-5,few,16,TRBV7-6,TGTGCCAGCAGCTTATTCCCCAGAGTTAGCAATCAGCCCCAGCATTTT,CASSLFPRVSNQPQHF
.,TRBJ2-7,.,12,TRBV5-1,TGCGCCAGCTTTTCCGCAACCTACGAGCAGTACTTC,CASFSATYEQYF
TRBD1,TRBJ2-7,.,20,TRBV27,TGTGCCAGCAGTTTATCGATTTACGGGACAGGCACTATATTCCCCTACGAGCAGTACTTC,CASSLSIYGTGTIFPYEQYF
.,TRBJ2-1,.,16,TRBV5-6,TGTGCCAGCAGCTTAACCGGGACCTGGACAAGTGGTGAGCAGTTCTTC,CASSLTGTWTSGEQFF
TRBD1,TRBJ1-6,many,19,TRBV6-5,TGTGCCAGCAGTCCAACCCGACAGGGGAGAAGCTCCTATAATTCACCCCTCCACTTT,CASSPTRQGRSSYNSPLHF
TRBD2,TRBJ2-5,.,17,TRBV6-1,TGTGCCAGCAGTCGTGGGAGTAGCGGGAGTCTCGGGGAGACCCAGTACTTC,CASSRGSSGSLGETQYF
TRBD2,TRBJ2-1,few,15,TRBV4-3,TGCGCCAGCAGCCCGATGCGCGGGGGTCCCAATGAGCAGTTCTTC,CASSPMRGGPNEQFF
.,TRBJ1-6,few,17,TRBV3-1,TGTGCCAGCAGCCAGGCGGGCCGAAAAACCTATAATTCACCCCTCCACTTT,CASSQAGRKTYNSPLHF
.,TRBJ1-1,few,15,TRBV20-1,TGCAGTGCTAGCCTAAGTGCAGGGTTCTACACTGAAGCTTTCTTT,CSASLSAGFYTEAFF
.,TRBJ1-1,.,13,TRBV5-1,TGCGCCAGCAGCTTGACTGCGGAAACTGAAGCTTTCTTT,CASSLTAETEAFF
TRBD2,TRBJ2-5,few,12,TRBV20-1,TGCAGTGCTAGTCTAGCGGGAGAGACCCAGTACTTC,CSASLAGETQYF
.,TRBJ2-1,many,13,TRBV5-1,TGCGCCAGCAGCCTACTCCCGGCGGCGGAGCAGTTCTTC,CASSLLPAAEQFF
.,TRBJ1-4,.,13,TRBV7-2,TGTGCCAGCAGCCCACCGGGGGGTGAAAAACTGTTTTTT,CASSPPGGEKLFF
TRBD1,TRBJ1-5,many,15,TRBV6-6,TGTGCCAGCAGACCGGGACAGGGTGGCAATCAGCCCCAGCATTTT,CASRPGQGGNQPQHF
TRBD2,TRBJ2-6,.,16,TRBV5-1,TGCGCCAGCAGCCGGAGCGGGGGCTCTGGGGCCAACGTCCTGACTTTC,CASSRSGGSGANVLTF
.,TRBJ2-2,few,16,TRBV20-1,TGCAGTGCTAGAGCCCCCAAGGGGCTAAACACCGGGGAGCTGTTTTTT,CSARAPKGLNTGELFF
TRBD1,TRBJ2-6,.,16,TRBV5-1,TGCGCCAGCAGCCCGGGACAGGGGTATGGGGCCAACGTCCTGACTTTC,CASSPGQGYGANVLTF
TRBD1,TRBJ2-7,many,14,TRBV27,TGTGCCAGCAGGCTGGGACAGTCAAGCTACGAGCAGTACTTC,CASRLGQSSYEQYF
.,TRBJ1-2,many,15,TRBV3-1,TGTGCCAGCAGCCAAGACAACCGCTTTAACTATGGCTACACCTTC,CASSQDNRFNYGYTF
.,TRBJ1-2,few,13,TRBV20-1,TGCAGTGCTAAGACAGTTTCTAACTATGGCTACACCTTC,CSAKTVSNYGYTF
.,TRBJ1-4,few,14,TRBV6-5,TGTGCCAGCTCCTGGGGAGGGATCAATGAAAAACTGTTTTTT,CASSWGGINEKLFF
.,TRBJ1-2,few,15,TRBV7-8,TGTGCCAGCAGCTTAAGAATCGACGCTAACTATGGCTACACCTTC,CASSLRIDANYGYTF
TRBD2,TRBJ2-7,few,15,TRBV4-2,TGTGCCAGCAGCCCCGGAGGCGGGAGCACCTACGAGCAGTACTTC,CASSPGGGSTYEQYF
.,TRBJ1-1,.,10,TRBV28,TGTGCCAGCGGGCGGGGACAAGCTTTCTTT,CASGRGQAFF
.,TRBJ2-6,.,13,TRBV11-2,TGTGCCAGCAGCCTCGTGGGGAAGAGCGTCCTGACTTTC,CASSLVGKSVLTF
.,TRBJ1-1,few,13,TRBV14,TGTGCCAGCAGCCAGGACAGATTCACTGAAGCTTTCTTT,CASSQDRFTEAFF
.,TRBJ1-2,many,14,TRBV5-1,TGCGCCAGCAGCGTTGACGAGAGAAGGGGTGGCTACACCTTC,CASSVDERRGGYTF
TRBD2,TRBJ2-3,.,16,TRBV20-1,TGCAGTGCTCCTACTGCACTAGCGGGGCGCACAGATACGCAGTATTTT,CSAPTALAGRTDTQYF
.,TRBJ1-1,.,15,TRBV5-1,TGCGCCAGCAGCTTGGCCATGGGGGGCTGGACTGAAGCTTTCTTT,CASSLAMGGWTEAFF
.,TRBJ1-5,.,14,TRBV12-3/TRBV12-4,TGTGCCAGCAGTCCTATCCGTGGGGATCAGCCCCAGCATTTT,CASSPIRGDQPQHF
TRBD2,TRBJ2-1,few,17,TRBV4-3,TGCGCCAGCAGCCAAGAGGGGACTAGAAGATTGGACAATGAGCAGTTCTTC,CASSQEGTRRLDNEQFF
TRBD2,TRBJ2-1,.,14,TRBV20-1,TGCAGTGCTTTAACTAGCGGGACGGACAATGAGCAGTTCTTC,CSALTSGTDNEQFF
TRBD1,TRBJ1-5,many,15,TRBV5-1,TGCGCCAGCAGCTCACAGGGGGCGAACGGGCAGCCCCAGCATTTT,CASSSQGANGQPQHF
TRBD1,TRBJ1-1,few,15,TRBV5-1,TGCGCCAGCAGCTTGGCCGACAGGGGAAGGCCTGAAGCTTTCTTT,CASSLADRGRPEAFF
.,TRBJ2-5,.,15,TRBV11-2,TGTGCCAGCAGCTTAGTCCGCATCGACGTTAAGACCCAGTACTTC,CASSLVRIDVKTQYF
TRBD1,TRBJ1-2,many,14,TRBV29-1,TGCAGCGTTGACCCCGACAGGGACTTTAGGGGCTACACCTTC,CSVDPDRDFRGYTF